The next 7 T cell receptor beta chains were all read from a single sample in a study of a mutant IDH1 vaccine in newly diagnosed glioma. Time point: week 5, during vaccination. All doses held 300 ug of mutant IDH1 20-mer peptide, with topical imiquimod. Sequenced by immunoSEQ multiplex PCR; TCRdb stores in-frame clones only, minus some. The table lists almost 30,000 clones, about 85% of them singletons. These receptors' targets are unknown. The material sequenced was peripheral blood mononuclear cells (PBMCs), taken from a glioma patient whose treatment included an IDH1 peptide vaccine. These TCRs come from a woman aged 40 to 50 with glioma. Some clones in this sample may be carry-over from other donors' samples.

J is TRBJ1-4 and V is TRBV7-9; perhaps TRBD1 as D (6 bases). The length of the CDR3 is 14 residues. V lost 1 base, J lost 7 bases, and 10 bases lay in between. Germline CDR1 and CDR2: SEHNR and FQNEAQ (reference sequence). DNA of the CDR3: TGTGCCAGCAGCTTAGTGGAGGGGGGTGAAAAACTGTTTTTT. Protein product: CASSLVEGGEKLFF.

This rearrangement joins TRBV5-1 to TRBJ2-7; 7 bases fit TRBD1. The CDR3 consists of 16 residues. Trimming at V came to 4 bases and at J to 0 bases, leaving 10 bases not matched to a gene. Germline values: CDR1 SGHRS, CDR2 YFSETQ. The CDR3 coding sequence is TGCGCCAGCAGCCTCCGGACAGGAAGGAGCTCCTACGAGCAGTACTTC. This codes for CASSLRTGRSSYEQYF.

V and J are TRBV27 and TRBJ2-1; the D gene is possibly TRBD1 (7 bases). The CDR3 spans 15 residues. The germline CDR1 and CDR2 sequences are MNHEY and SMNVEV (reference sequence). Trimming took off 5 bases at V and 5 bases at J, with 16 bases between the two ends. The CDR3 nucleotides are TGTGCCAGCAGTCCGGGGGCCAGGGGGAACAATGAGCAGTTCTTC. This sequence encodes CASSPGARGNNEQFF.

CDR3 residues: CASSRSGGHSDEQYF. The DNA of the CDR3 is TGCGCCAGCAGCCGTTCCGGGGGACACTCAGACGAGCAGTACTTC. The chain couples TRBV5-1 to TRBJ2-7; D may correspond to TRBD1 or TRBD2 (6 bases each). This CDR3 is 15 amino acids long. Per germline, CDR1 SGHRS and CDR2 YFSETQ. V dropped 4 bases and J dropped 5 bases, with 19 bases sitting between them.

The chain carries TRBV7-9 and TRBJ2-2; 7 bases map to TRBD1. CDR3 length equals 15 residues. Trimming took 6 bases from V and 3 from J; bases not matched to a gene: 7. Germline V gene sequence: CDR1 SEHNR, CDR2 FQNEAQ (reference sequence). The CDR3 loop reads CASRGGREDTGELFF. The CDR3 bases are TGTGCCAGCAGAGGGGGCAGAGAGGACACCGGGGAGCTGTTTTTT.

This chain connects TRBV7-2 to TRBJ2-3; 8 nucleotides match TRBD1. Germline V gene sequence: CDR1 SGHTA, CDR2 FQGNSA. After removal of 6 bases from V and 1 base from J, the junction contained 3 bases not matched to a gene. The CDR3 runs to 14 residues. The CDR3 sequence is CASRDRVGTDTQYF. In DNA, the CDR3 is TGTGCCAGCAGGGACAGGGTCGGCACAGATACGCAGTATTTT.

The rearrangement joins TRBV5-6 to TRBJ2-1; the match to TRBD2 covers 10 bases. With V trimmed by 1 base and J by 4 bases, 2 bases remained unmatched. This CDR3 region has 15 residues. The germline V gene has CDR1 SGHDT and CDR2 YYEEEE. The DNA of the CDR3 is TGTGCCAGCAGCTTGATTAGCGGGGGGTACAATGAGCAGTTCTTC. Amino acid sequence: CASSLISGGYNEQFF.